Included here is one TCR beta chain sequence, with context. The target antigen is unknown. The study amplified TCR beta CDR3 regions using RNA transcripts. Second-round multiplex PCR came after a first-round RT-PCR that employed HTBI primers. TCRdb processed the multiplex PCR reads anew with MiXCR; each CDR3 protein has one entry. This table has 200,000 to 250,000 distinct CDR3 sequences, roughly 21% appearing once. The data are from a study of Graves' ophthalmopathy and Graves' hyperthyroidism. The CDR3 totals 14 residues. Germline V gene lookup returns CDR1 SEHNR and CDR2 FQNEAQ (reference sequence). V was clipped by 3 bases and J by 0 bases, with 8 bases between them. Study-wide results and limits: The model predicted progression of ophthalmopathy with a sensitivity of 70% to 71%, and its specificity was 72% to 80%.

PBMCs stemmed from around 9 ml of fresh peripheral blood. The receptor was isolated from a woman aged 50 to 65 with Graves' ophthalmopathy. Material: peripheral blood. The rearrangement uses TRBV7-9 and TRBJ1-1; no clear D gene. The CDR3 sequence is CASSLGSMNTEAFF. Written as DNA, the CDR3 is TGTGCCAGCAGCTTGGGCAGTATGAACACTGAAGCTTTCTTT.